This T cell receptor (beta chain) was sequenced during a study of blood T cell repertoires in COVID-19. Study details: From the United States, Italy and Spain came samples of acute and convalescent COVID-19. T cells, B-cell-depleted T cells, or PBMCs supplied cDNA or gDNA.

The CDR3 loop spans 14 amino acids. With 2 bases clipped from V and 2 bases from J, the junction kept 3 bases outside the gene matches. Germline CDR1 reads SGHDT; CDR2 reads YYEEEE. Data came from immunoSEQ multiplex PCR; TCRdb stores just in-frame clones and leaves some out. Among 43,000 or so clones listed, around 83% were seen once. This clonotype was obtained from a woman aged 80 or older with acute or convalescent COVID-19. Sequencing was performed on peripheral blood. The chain couples TRBV5-6 to TRBJ1-2; 7 nucleotides match TRBD1. As DNA, the CDR3 is TGTGCCAGCAGCTTTCCGACAGGGAACTATGGCTACACCTTC. Its translation: CASSFPTGNYGYTF.